The 3 T cell receptor beta chains reported below all come from one sample, sequenced in a study of blood T cell repertoires in COVID-19. The method was immunoSEQ multiplex PCR; TCRdb's version includes in-frame clones alone and lacks a portion of them. The sample lists around 290,000 clones, approximately 86% seen once, with roughly 14% in the top ten. What was sequenced was peripheral blood. Source of these receptors: a woman between 70 and 85 years old with COVID-19, enrolled during active disease.

The gene calls are TRBV11-2 and TRBJ1-2; D perhaps matches TRBD1 (6 bases). The V gene lost 1 base and the J gene lost 8 bases, with 11 bases spanning the gap. Germline V gene data show CDR1 as SGHAT and CDR2 as FQNNGV. The CDR3 is 13 amino acids. CDR3 nucleotides: TGTGCCAGCAGCTTAGCAGGGGCGGAAGGCTACACCTTC. It encodes CASSLAGAEGYTF. Together with reference TRBV11-2 and TRBJ1-2, the CDR3 gives the full variable domain: EAGVAQSPRYKIIEKRQSVAFWCNPISGHATLYWYQQILGQGPKLLIQFQNNGVVDDSQLPKDRFSAERLKGVDSTLKIQPAKLEDSAVYLCASSLAGAEGYTFGSGTRLTVV.

The chain links TRBV6-6 to TRBJ1-2; 7 nucleotides match TRBD1. CDR1 is MNHNY and CDR2 is SVGAGI in the germline V gene (reference sequence). V shed 6 bases and J 3 bases; nucleotides not matched to a gene: 4. The CDR3 runs to 13 residues. The CDR3 nucleotides are TGTGCCAGCAGCTCGGGACAGTACTATGGCTACACCTTC. Residues: CASSSGQYYGYTF.

With regard to this clone: The same CDR3 arises from other DNA sequences in this sample as well. The chain couples TRBV30 to TRBJ1-1; the D is unclear. Germline loops: CDR1 GTSNPN, CDR2 SVGIG (reference sequence). V lost 2 bases and J lost 5, with 6 bases in between. The CDR3 extends over 11 amino acids. The CDR3 DNA follows: TGTGCCTGGAGTCGGGGAACTGAAGCTTTCTTT. The encoded protein is CAWSRGTEAFF.